The 17 T cell receptor beta chains given below trace back to one sample, sequenced in a study of T cells in tuberculosis. Assay used: immunoSEQ multiplex PCR; TCRdb lists only in-frame clones, some missing. Of tens of thousands of clones listed, approximately 80% are singletons. Sorting used thawed, overnight-rested PBMC stained with anti-CD3, a viability dye and GMM-loaded CD1B tetramer. C32 glucose monomycolate from Rhodococcus equi was loaded onto the CD1B tetramers. Sequencing was performed on CD1b-GMM tetramer-negative cells sorted from PBMCs. The receptors originated from an adult woman with latent tuberculosis.

Concerning this clone: Germline is not matched at one junction end, which may reflect a read error. The V call is TRBV11-2, the J call TRBJ2-1, with D unresolved. Per the germline V gene, CDR1 is SGHAT and CDR2 is FQNNGV. The CDR3 extends over 11 amino acids. CDR3 protein: CASSSNNEQFF. CDR3 DNA sequence: TGTGCCAGCAGCTCCAACAATGAGCAGTTCTTC.

This clone was detected only a few times. V usage is TRBV11-3 and J usage is TRBJ2-2; 8 bases fit TRBD1. Per the germline V gene, CDR1 is SGHNT and CDR2 is YENEEA. Germline trimming cut 7 bases from V and 3 bases from J; bases unmatched to any gene: 7. The CDR3 spans 15 residues. CDR3 region: CASTATGVDTGELFF. The CDR3 DNA reads TGTGCCAGCACGGCGACAGGGGTGGACACCGGGGAGCTGTTTTTT.

The chain combines TRBV2 with TRBJ2-7; D call uncertain. V lost 3 bases and J 3 bases, leaving 9 bases between the germline ends. Germline V CDR1 and CDR2: SNHLY, FYNNEI. This CDR3 is built from 13 residues. The CDR3 here is CASSESLLYEQYF. CDR3 sequence (DNA): TGTGCCAGCAGTGAGAGTCTCCTCTACGAGCAGTACTTC.

V usage is TRBV30 and J usage is TRBJ2-1, with 8 bases that match TRBD1. Per the germline V gene, CDR1 is GTSNPN and CDR2 is SVGIG (reference sequence). V dropped 3 bases and J dropped 6; count of bases not matched to a gene: 4. This CDR3 spans 13 amino acids. DNA of the CDR3: TGTGCCTGGAGGAGAGGACAGGGCAATGAGCAGTTCTTC. Its translation is CAWRRGQGNEQFF.

The genes are TRBV5-1 and TRBJ2-7; 8 positions agree with TRBD1. In germline, CDR1 is SGHRS, CDR2 YFSETQ. The CDR3 has 14 amino acids. V trimming: 7 bases; J trimming: 3 bases; junction bases outside the gene matches: 9. The CDR3 nucleotides read TGCGCCAGCTCTCGGGGAGGACAGGGCTACGAGCAGTACTTC. Translating it yields CASSRGGQGYEQYF.

The chain couples TRBV9 to TRBJ2-1; 7 nucleotides agree with TRBD2. J was trimmed by 7 bases and V by 4 bases; bases with no gene match: 2. This CDR3 region has 12 residues. Germline V CDR1 and CDR2: SGDLS, YYNGEE. This chain's CDR3 is CASSPRENEQFF. The CDR3 nucleotides are TGTGCCAGCAGCCCGCGGGAGAATGAGCAGTTCTTC.

The CDR3 region is CASSQGSNQPQHF. DNA of the CDR3: TGTGCCAGTAGCCAGGGAAGCAATCAGCCCCAGCATTTT. The chain joins TRBV19 to TRBJ1-5; D is perhaps TRBD1 (5 bases). Germline CDR1 and CDR2: LNHDA and SQIVND (reference sequence). V dropped 6 bases and J dropped 1 base, with 7 bases sitting between them. This CDR3 is built from 13 residues.

The rearrangement joins TRBV7-8 to TRBJ1-1; 8 bases are shared with TRBD1. The CDR3 extends over 13 amino acids. V dropped 5 bases and J dropped 6; count of bases not matched to a gene: 5. CDR1 and CDR2 from the germline V gene are SGHVS and FQNEAQ. In DNA form, the CDR3 reads TGTGCCAGCAGCACCCGGACAGGGCCTGAAGCTTTCTTT. Its translation: CASSTRTGPEAFF.

The V gene is TRBV28, the J gene TRBJ1-1; possible D gene TRBD1, 5 bases. Deletions cut 1 base from V and 4 bases from J, with 10 bases between. CDR1 and CDR2 (germline): MDHEN, SYDVKM. The CDR3 sequence is 14 residues long. The CDR3 DNA is TGTGCCAGCAGTTTATTAGGGGTCGGCACTGAAGCTTTCTTT. Protein: CASSLLGVGTEAFF.

This sequence joins TRBV7-9 and TRBJ2-5; 9 bases line up with TRBD2. CDR3 size: 18 residues. V lost 3 bases and J lost 4; bases outside the gene matches: 15. Looked up from germline, CDR1 is SEHNR and CDR2 is FQNEAQ (reference sequence). CDR3 bases: TGTGCCAGCAGCTTCGGATGGCGGGGGGGCCCGATGGGAGAGACCCAGTACTTC. Its translation is CASSFGWRGGPMGETQYF. The whole variable domain, filled in from reference TRBV7-9 and TRBJ2-5, reads DTGVSQNPRHKITKRGQNVTFRCDPISEHNRLYWYRQTLGQGPEFLTYFQNEAQLEKSRLLSDRFSAERPKGSFSTLEIQRTEQGDSAMYLCASSFGWRGGPMGETQYFGPGTRLLVL.

The gene calls are TRBV9 and TRBJ1-5; D call uncertain. Germline V lookup: CDR1 SGDLS, CDR2 YYNGEE. The CDR3 runs 15 residues. With 4 bases removed from V and 2 bases from J, the gap between germline ends came to 13 bases. CDR3 residues: CASSPTGAGNQPQHF. CDR3 nucleotide sequence: TGTGCCAGCAGCCCCACGGGAGCGGGCAATCAGCCCCAGCATTTT.

The chain joins TRBV7-9 to TRBJ2-5; 8 bases line up with TRBD1. This CDR3 has 13 amino acids. Per the germline V gene, CDR1 is SEHNR and CDR2 is FQNEAQ (reference sequence). With V trimmed by 6 bases and J by 4 bases, 4 bases remained unmatched. The chain's CDR3 is CASRDRAGETQYF. The CDR3 DNA is TGTGCCAGCAGGGACAGGGCAGGAGAGACCCAGTACTTC.

The J gene is TRBJ2-7, the V gene TRBV23-1; TRBD1 matches at 9 bases. TRBV23-1 is designated an ORF whose function remains uncertain. This CDR3 region has 14 residues. J gave up 5 bases and V 3 bases, and 5 bases lay outside the gene matches. The CDR3 DNA sequence: TGCGCCAGCAGTCAGCCTGACAGGGGGAACGAGCAGTACTTC. Translated, it gives CASSQPDRGNEQYF.

V usage is TRBV9 and J usage is TRBJ2-7, with 7 bases aligning to TRBD1. The CDR3 runs to 14 residues. In germline, CDR1 is SGDLS, CDR2 YYNGEE. With V trimmed by 6 bases and J by 0 bases, 6 bases remained unmatched. The CDR3 DNA is TGTGCCAGCACCCAGGGGGAGCTCTCCTACGAGCAGTACTTC. It yields the protein CASTQGELSYEQYF.

V usage is TRBV19 and J usage is TRBJ2-7; TRBD2 matches 11 bases. The trim removed 3 bases at V and 6 bases at J, leaving 4 bases unmatched. Germline lookup yields CDR1 LNHDA and CDR2 SQIVND (reference sequence). CDR3 size: 14 residues. CDR3 in amino acids: CASSIGLAGGEQYF. The CDR3 nucleotides are TGTGCCAGTAGTATTGGGCTAGCGGGAGGCGAGCAGTACTTC. The variable domain in full, completed from reference TRBV19 and TRBJ2-7, reads DGGITQSPKYLFRKEGQNVTLSCEQNLNHDAMYWYRQDPGQGLRLIYYSQIVNDFQKGDIAEGYSVSREKKESFPLTVTSAQKNPTAFYLCASSIGLAGGEQYFGPGTRLTVT.

The chain links TRBV6-1 to TRBJ1-5; D is perhaps TRBD1 (5 bases). The CDR3 consists of 12 residues. V was cut by 7 bases and J by 11 bases, with 15 bases left in between. CDR1 is MNHNS, CDR2 SASEGT, per germline. CDR3: CASTHGTRTQHF. The CDR3 DNA sequence: TGTGCCAGCACCCATGGGACTCGGACCCAGCATTTT.

V usage is TRBV19 and J usage is TRBJ1-2, with unresolved D. V was clipped by 3 bases and J by 0 bases, with 8 bases between them. Looked up from germline, CDR1 is LNHDA and CDR2 is SQIVND (reference sequence). The length of the CDR3 is 14 residues. The CDR3 reads CASSISSSNYGYTF. CDR3 bases: TGTGCCAGTAGTATTAGCAGCTCTAACTATGGCTACACCTTC. Supplemented by reference TRBV19 and TRBJ1-2, the full variable domain reads DGGITQSPKYLFRKEGQNVTLSCEQNLNHDAMYWYRQDPGQGLRLIYYSQIVNDFQKGDIAEGYSVSREKKESFPLTVTSAQKNPTAFYLCASSISSSNYGYTFGSGTRLTVV.